The 24 T cell receptor beta chains below were found in one sample sequenced in a study of blood T cell repertoires in COVID-19. The table came from immunoSEQ multiplex PCR; TCRdb's copy has only in-frame clones and leaves some out. The data contain around 71,000 clones, 75% to 85% of them singletons. Sequenced: peripheral blood. These receptor sequences come from a man younger than 40 with COVID-19, enrolled during active disease.

V usage is TRBV10-3 and J usage is TRBJ2-3; D gene uncertain. Germline CDR1 is ENHRY and CDR2 is SYGVKD. There are 13 residues in the CDR3. V gave up 5 bases and J gave up 2 bases, with 8 bases separating them. The CDR3 coding sequence is TGTGCCATCAGTCAGATAGCCACAGATACGCAGTATTTT. It encodes CAISQIATDTQYF.

The genes are TRBV25-1 and TRBJ2-6; possible D gene TRBD1, 6 bases. The CDR3 has 18 residues. V lost 10 bases and J lost 8, with 30 bases in between. Germline assignment: CDR1 MGHDK and CDR2 SYGVNS. This CDR3 is CAILGVQGPLRRTNVLTF. The CDR3 DNA reads as TGTGCCATCTTGGGTGTACAGGGCCCTCTTCGAAGGACCAACGTCCTGACTTTC.

The chain combines TRBV2 with TRBJ1-1; D remains unclear. Germline assignment: CDR1 SNHLY and CDR2 FYNNEI. The ends were cut back, 2 bases at V and 8 bases at J, with 9 bases in the middle. The CDR3 contains 12 residues. The CDR3 region is CASSEWTGEAFF. In nucleotides, the CDR3 is TGTGCCAGCAGTGAATGGACGGGAGAAGCTTTCTTT.

This clone was recorded a few times. The V call is TRBV7-2, the J call TRBJ1-2; D may be TRBD1 (6 bases). V lost 0 bases, J lost 5 bases, and 16 bases lay in between. Germline loops: CDR1 SGHTA, CDR2 FQGNSA. The CDR3 runs to 16 residues. The CDR3 region is CASSLAQGLSSYGYTF. CDR3 nucleotides: TGTGCCAGCAGCTTAGCACAGGGTCTATCCTCGTATGGCTACACCTTC. Full variable domain (missing parts from reference TRBV7-2 and TRBJ1-2): GAGVSQSPSNKVTEKGKDVELRCDPISGHTALYWYRQSLGQGLEFLIYFQGNSAPDKSGLPSDRFSAERTGGSVSTLTIQRTQQEDSAVYLCASSLAQGLSSYGYTFGSGTRLTVV.

The sample holds a few counts of this clone. J is TRBJ2-4 and V is TRBV4-2; TRBD2 aligns across 7 bases. Germline values: CDR1 LGHNA, CDR2 YNFKEQ. J lost 10 bases, V lost 1 base, and 7 bases had no gene match. This CDR3 contains 14 residues. Here the CDR3 reads CASSQGVREGIQYF. CDR3 nucleotide sequence: TGTGCCAGCAGCCAAGGAGTTAGGGAGGGGATTCAGTACTTC.

This clone has a handful of counts. The rearrangement links TRBV3-1 (or the pseudogene TRBV3-2) to TRBJ2-7; D possibly corresponds to TRBD1 (6 bases). CDR3 length equals 13 residues. CDR1 and CDR2 (germline): LGHDT, YNNKEL (reference sequence). V lost 3 bases, J lost 5 bases, and 11 bases lay in between. DNA for the CDR3: TGTGCCAGCAGCCAGGCTGACAGGAACGAGCAGTACTTC. The encoded protein is CASSQADRNEQYF.

V is TRBV6-5 and J is TRBJ1-6; maybe TRBD1 (6 bases). CDR1 is MNHEY, CDR2 SVGAGI, per germline. The CDR3 consists of 13 residues. V was shortened by 6 bases and J by 9 bases, with 12 bases between the two germline ends. CDR3 coding DNA: TGTGCCAGCAGCCAGACCAGGGGTTCACCCCTCCACTTT. This codes for CASSQTRGSPLHF.

J is TRBJ2-7 and V is TRBV28; D is ambiguous. Trimming removed 5 bases at V and 3 bases at J, with 14 bases between. The CDR3 has 14 amino acids. In germline, CDR1 is MDHEN, CDR2 SYDVKM. This CDR3 reads CASSLGGSIYEQYF. In DNA, the CDR3 is TGTGCCAGCAGTCTAGGCGGCTCGATCTACGAGCAGTACTTC.

The rearrangement uses TRBV9 and TRBJ2-7; maybe TRBD1 (5 bases). With 3 bases removed from V and 5 bases from J, the gap between germline ends came to 18 bases. Germline values: CDR1 SGDLS, CDR2 YYNGEE. This CDR3 comprises 15 residues. The CDR3 DNA reads TGTGCCAGCAGCGCCTCCGGGTTCCCCAGGGACGAGCAGTACTTC. Its protein is CASSASGFPRDEQYF.

CDR3 residues: CASSLGDRGLETQYF. CDR3 bases: TGTGCCAGCAGCTTGGGGGACAGGGGGCTAGAGACCCAGTACTTC. The chain uses TRBV5-8 and TRBJ2-5, with 12 positions matching TRBD1. J lost 4 bases, V lost 0 bases, and 1 base had no gene match. This CDR3 contains 15 residues. The germline gives CDR1 SGHTS, CDR2 YDEGEE.

The rearrangement joins TRBV6-5 to TRBJ2-3; D unclear. The germline V gene has CDR1 MNHEY and CDR2 SVGAGI. The CDR3 loop spans 11 amino acids. CDR3 region: CATRITDTQYF. For the CDR3, the DNA is TGTGCGACTCGGATCACAGATACGCAGTATTTT.

This chain connects TRBV9 to TRBJ2-1; TRBD2 aligns across 8 bases. The ends lost 3 bases at V and 3 bases at J; junction bases unmatched: 14. CDR1 is SGDLS, CDR2 YYNGEE, per germline. The CDR3 has 18 amino acids. CDR3 amino acids: CASSAHGAGGANYNEQFF. The CDR3 DNA is TGTGCCAGCAGCGCCCACGGTGCGGGAGGCGCCAACTACAATGAGCAGTTCTTC.

The chain has TRBV30 and TRBJ1-2, with TRBD1 matching over 7 bases. Trimming cost V 7 bases and J 3 bases; bases outside gene matches: 8. The CDR3 totals 13 residues. Germline-derived CDR1 and CDR2 are GTSNPN and SVGIG (reference sequence). The CDR3 DNA reads as TGTGCCTTTTTGACAGGGAGACACTATGGCTACACCTTC. This gives the protein CAFLTGRHYGYTF.

This clone was seen only once. This chain links TRBV28 with TRBJ2-5; TRBD1 agrees at 7 bases. The germline V gene encodes CDR1 MDHEN and CDR2 SYDVKM. This CDR3 has 13 residues. Losses at the gene ends were 2 bases for V and 4 bases for J; bases not matched to a gene: 1. This CDR3 reads CASSLNRGETQYF. Written as DNA, the CDR3 is TGTGCCAGCAGTTTAAACAGGGGAGAGACCCAGTACTTC. Full variable domain (outside the CDR3, taken from reference TRBV28 and TRBJ2-5): DVKVTQSSRYLVKRTGEKVFLECVQDMDHENMFWYRQDPGLGLRLIYFSYDVKMKEKGDIPEGYSVSREKKERFSLILESASTNQTSMYLCASSLNRGETQYFGPGTRLLVL.

The chain uses TRBV19 and TRBJ2-7; no firm D call. The CDR3 spans 14 residues. V lost 6 bases, J lost 1 base, and 13 bases lay in between. CDR1 and CDR2 from the germline V gene are LNHDA and SQIVND (reference sequence). In DNA, the CDR3 is TGTGCCAGTAGCGCGGAATCTGTATCCTACGAGCAGTACTTC. Protein: CASSAESVSYEQYF. Supplemented by reference TRBV19 and TRBJ2-7, the full variable domain reads DGGITQSPKYLFRKEGQNVTLSCEQNLNHDAMYWYRQDPGQGLRLIYYSQIVNDFQKGDIAEGYSVSREKKESFPLTVTSAQKNPTAFYLCASSAESVSYEQYFGPGTRLTVT.

The gene calls are TRBV2 and TRBJ1-2; D gene ambiguous. In germline, CDR1 is SNHLY, CDR2 FYNNEI. V lost 2 bases to trimming and J lost 8 bases, with 12 bases between them. The CDR3 loop spans 13 amino acids. CDR3 amino acids: CASSEYSPVGYTF. As DNA, the CDR3 is TGTGCCAGCAGTGAATATAGCCCCGTCGGCTACACCTTC.

The genes are TRBV7-9 and TRBJ1-3; TRBD1 might be the D (5 bases). V dropped 2 bases and J dropped 1 base, with 18 bases sitting between them. The CDR3 runs 18 residues. The germline V gene encodes CDR1 SEHNR and CDR2 FQNEAQ (reference sequence). In DNA form, the CDR3 reads TGTGCCAGCAGCTTACCGCCACAGGTCCAGGGTTCTGGAAACACCATATATTTT. Protein product: CASSLPPQVQGSGNTIYF.

V is TRBV6-5 and J is TRBJ1-2; 8 bases agree with TRBD1. With 5 bases clipped from V and 10 bases from J, the junction kept 9 bases outside the gene matches. Germline CDR1 and CDR2: MNHEY and SVGAGI. The CDR3 extends over 13 amino acids. The CDR3, as DNA: TGTGCCAGCAGTAGTCCCGGGACAGGTTTCTACACCTTC. Translated: CASSSPGTGFYTF.

This clone has a single count. This rearrangement joins TRBV6-6 to TRBJ2-3; D possibly corresponds to TRBD1 (6 bases). Germline CDR1 reads MNHNY; CDR2 reads SVGAGI (reference sequence). V lost 1 base and J 5 bases, leaving 10 bases between the germline ends. The CDR3 contains 14 residues. CDR3 in DNA: TGTGCCAGCAGTTACTTAAGGGGGAAAGATACGCAGTATTTT. This encodes CASSYLRGKDTQYF.

This clone was seen a handful of times. The rearrangement uses TRBV6-2 or TRBV6-3 and TRBJ1-5; 9 nucleotides match TRBD1. Looked up from germline, CDR1 is MNHEY and CDR2 is SVGEGT. The V and J ends lost 5 bases and 6 bases, in that order; junction bases with no gene match: 8. This CDR3 contains 15 residues. The CDR3 spells CASSHGTGFSQPQHF. The CDR3 nucleotides are TGTGCCAGCAGTCATGGGACAGGGTTTAGTCAGCCCCAGCATTTT.

Regarding this clone: At one end, the junction sequence differs from germline, possibly due to a read error. The J gene is TRBJ2-7, the V gene TRBV20-1; maybe TRBD1 (6 bases). This CDR3 spans 11 amino acids. Looked up from germline, CDR1 is DFQATT and CDR2 is SNEGSKA (reference sequence). For the CDR3, the DNA is TGCAGTGCTAGAGATCTAACAGGGCAGGGCTTC. Protein: CSARDLTGQGF.

The chain combines TRBV5-4 with TRBJ1-4; 7 positions match TRBD1. With V trimmed by 5 bases and J by 0 bases, 7 bases remained unmatched. Germline V gives CDR1 SGHNT, CDR2 YYREEE (reference sequence). The CDR3 runs 16 residues. The DNA for the CDR3 is TGTGCCAGCAGTCGGACAGGAGATGCAACTAATGAAAAACTGTTTTTT. Amino acid sequence: CASSRTGDATNEKLFF.

This clone was seen more than once but under ten times. The chain combines TRBV29-1 with TRBJ1-1; 8 positions agree with TRBD1. CDR1 and CDR2 (germline): SQVTM, ANQGSEA. Trimming took 6 bases from V and 2 from J; bases not matched to a gene: 5. The CDR3 runs 13 residues. DNA of the CDR3: TGCAGCGTGACGGGACAGGCCAACACTGAAGCTTTCTTT. This codes for CSVTGQANTEAFF. Filled out from reference TRBV29-1 and TRBJ1-1, the complete variable domain reads SAVISQKPSRDICQRGTSLTIQCQVDSQVTMMFWYRQQPGQSLTLIATANQGSEATYESGFVIDKFPISRPNLTFSTLTVSNMSPEDSSIYLCSVTGQANTEAFFGQGTRLTVV.

This sequence joins TRBV2 and TRBJ2-3; 8 nucleotides match TRBD2. CDR1 is SNHLY and CDR2 is FYNNEI in the germline V gene. J gave up 2 bases and V 7 bases, and 5 bases lay outside the gene matches. The length of the CDR3 is 14 residues. This CDR3 is CASTKTSATDTQYF. The CDR3 nucleotides are TGTGCCAGCACGAAGACTAGCGCCACAGATACGCAGTATTTT. The whole variable domain, filled in from reference TRBV2 and TRBJ2-3, reads EPEVTQTPSHQVTQMGQEVILRCVPISNHLYFYWYRQILGQKVEFLVSFYNNEISEKSEIFDDQFSVERPDGSNFTLKIRSTKLEDSAMYFCASTKTSATDTQYFGPGTRLTVL.